What follows is one T cell receptor (beta chain) and its context. Its target is not known. In the original processing: Researchers built a distant-metastasis classifier for papillary thyroid cancer that drew on CDR3 differences across clinicopathological groups. Using MiXCR, TCRdb re-called clones from the PCR reads. The V and J calls, along with clone size, are taken from TCRdb and not from the paper's own processing. The sample consists of almost 15,000 clones, approximately 30% of them appearing once. The data are from a study of metastatic and nonmetastatic thyroid tumors. Background on the study: Patients with malignant and benign thyroid disease provided blood and tumor or nodule tissue, whose repertoires were compared.

General study findings and limits: When malignant thyroid tumors were compared with benign nodules, TCR beta diversity was reportedly significantly higher in the malignant tumors. This held in both blood and tumor samples.

None of the patients had undergone any treatment ahead of thyroid surgery. The sequence was collected from a male donor with papillary thyroid cancer or a benign thyroid nodule (not recorded which). Some clones in this sample may be carry-over from other donors' samples. Specimen: tumor tissue.

For the CDR3, the DNA is TGCAGTGCTAGGGCCGGGACTAGCCAGTATCGTCAGTTCTTC. It translates to CSARAGTSQYRQFF. The chain uses TRBV20-1 and TRBJ2-1; 9 bases agree with TRBD2. Germline CDR1 DFQATT, CDR2 SNEGSKA (reference sequence). J lost 13 bases, V lost 3 bases, and 13 bases had no gene match. This CDR3 is built from 14 residues.